This TCR beta chain was sequenced in a study of T-cell memory formation after mild COVID-19. In TCRdb, the 5' RACE reads were re-called with MiXCR into one record per CDR3 protein. The repertoire holds more than 100,000 distinct CDR3 sequences, with more than 15% as singletons. General observations from the study: Within pre-infection memory, some responding clones were found, suggesting cross-reactive memory joined. Mainly CM and EM harbored the contracting CD4+ clones; mainly EMRA harbored the CD8+ ones.

This clonotype was observed a handful of times. Its antigen is not identified. Sequenced input: PBMCs or a T cell subset sorted from them (not recorded which). This clonotype was sampled from a man aged 18 to 29 who had mild COVID-19 (a few samples of this study predate the infection). Cell type and time point are not known.

CDR3 region: CASSQARGDTEAFF. The DNA of the CDR3 is TGCGCCAGCAGCCAAGCCAGGGGGGACACTGAAGCTTTCTTT. J is TRBJ1-1 and V is TRBV4-3, with TRBD1 matching over 7 bases. Germline CDR1 is LGHNA and CDR2 is YSLEER. Trimming at V came to 1 base and at J to 3 bases, leaving 2 bases not matched to a gene. This CDR3 spans 14 amino acids.